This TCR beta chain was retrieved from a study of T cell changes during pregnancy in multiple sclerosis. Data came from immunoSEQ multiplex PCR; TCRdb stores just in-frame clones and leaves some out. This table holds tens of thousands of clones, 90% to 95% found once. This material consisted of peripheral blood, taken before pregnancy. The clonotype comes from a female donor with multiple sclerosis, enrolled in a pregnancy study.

The CDR3 DNA reads TGTGCCAGCAGCGTGGACAGTTCTTCTAACTATGGCTACACCTTC. This encodes CASSVDSSSNYGYTF. This chain uses TRBV9 with TRBJ1-2, with a weak D call TRBD1 (6 bases). The length of the CDR3 is 15 residues. Germline V lookup: CDR1 SGDLS, CDR2 YYNGEE. V was trimmed by 2 bases and J by 0 bases, leaving 11 bases between them.